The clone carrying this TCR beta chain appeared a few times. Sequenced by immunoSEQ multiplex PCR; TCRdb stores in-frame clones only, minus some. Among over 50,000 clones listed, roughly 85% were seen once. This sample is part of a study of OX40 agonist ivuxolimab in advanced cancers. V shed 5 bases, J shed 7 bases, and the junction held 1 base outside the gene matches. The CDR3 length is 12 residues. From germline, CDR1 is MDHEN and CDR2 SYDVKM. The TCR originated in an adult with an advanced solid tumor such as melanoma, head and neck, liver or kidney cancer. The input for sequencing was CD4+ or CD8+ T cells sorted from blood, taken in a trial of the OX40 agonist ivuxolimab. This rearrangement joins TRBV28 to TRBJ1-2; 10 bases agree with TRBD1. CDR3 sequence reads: CASSRDRGGYTF. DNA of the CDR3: TGTGCCAGCAGTAGGGACAGGGGTGGCTACACCTTC.